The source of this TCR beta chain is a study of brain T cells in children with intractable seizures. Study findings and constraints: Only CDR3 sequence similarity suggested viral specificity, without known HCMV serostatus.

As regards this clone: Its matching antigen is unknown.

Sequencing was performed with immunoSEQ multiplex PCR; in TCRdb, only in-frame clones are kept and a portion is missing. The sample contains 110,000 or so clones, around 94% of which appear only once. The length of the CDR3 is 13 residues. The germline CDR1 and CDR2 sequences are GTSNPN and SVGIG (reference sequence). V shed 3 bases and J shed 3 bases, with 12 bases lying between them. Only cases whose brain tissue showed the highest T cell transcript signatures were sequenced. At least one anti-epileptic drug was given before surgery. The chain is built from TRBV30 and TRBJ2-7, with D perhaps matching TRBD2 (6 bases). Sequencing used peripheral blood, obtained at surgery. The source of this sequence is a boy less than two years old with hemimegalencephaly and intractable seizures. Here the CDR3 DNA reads TGTGCCTGGAGGGGGGACTGGGTCTACGAGCAGTACTTC. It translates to CAWRGDWVYEQYF.